This entry lists 13 T cell receptor beta chains sequenced from one sample in a study of T cell responses to AZD1222 COVID-19 vaccine. Using immunoSEQ multiplex PCR, the repertoire was profiled, and TCRdb retains in-frame clones only, with some absent. The sample contains 130,000 to 150,000 clones, less than 95% of which appear only once. Sequences were derived from peripheral blood, sampled on day 0 of AZD1222 vaccination. Source of these receptors: an adult in good health.

The chain carries TRBV7-9 and TRBJ2-1, with no clear D. V lost 2 bases to trimming and J lost 9 bases, with 5 bases between them. The germline V gene encodes CDR1 SEHNR and CDR2 FQNEAQ (reference sequence). This CDR3 region has 11 residues. The CDR3 region is CASSLFAEQFF. Here the CDR3 DNA reads TGTGCCAGCAGCTTATTTGCTGAGCAGTTCTTC.

The V gene is TRBV6-1, the J gene TRBJ1-5; TRBD1 aligns across 9 bases. J lost 0 bases, V lost 4 bases, and 4 bases had no gene match. Germline CDR1 is MNHNS and CDR2 is SASEGT. The length of the CDR3 is 16 residues. The CDR3 spells CASSARDRDSNQPQHF. The CDR3 region has the DNA TGTGCCAGCAGTGCCCGGGACAGGGATAGCAATCAGCCCCAGCATTTT.

V gene TRBV19 combines with J gene TRBJ2-7; TRBD1 might be the D (6 bases). The germline CDR1 and CDR2 sequences are LNHDA and SQIVND (reference sequence). The CDR3 loop spans 16 amino acids. V lost 6 bases and J 2 bases, leaving 20 bases between the germline ends. The CDR3: CASSSPRVDRTYEQYF. The CDR3 DNA reads as TGTGCCAGTAGCAGCCCTCGGGTGGACAGAACCTACGAGCAGTACTTC.

The chain recombines TRBV15 with TRBJ2-6; no clear D gene. V lost 2 bases, J lost 2 bases, and 7 bases lay in between. CDR1 and CDR2 (germline): LNHNV, YYDKDF (reference sequence). This CDR3 region has 15 residues. The CDR3 DNA follows: TGTGCCACCAGCAGACCGATGACTGGGGCCAACGTCCTGACTTTC. Protein sequence: CATSRPMTGANVLTF.

V is TRBV7-9 and J is TRBJ2-6; tentatively, D is TRBD1 (6 bases). Deletions cut 4 bases from V and 0 bases from J, with 16 bases between. The CDR3 loop spans 18 amino acids. Germline loops: CDR1 SEHNR, CDR2 FQNEAQ (reference sequence). This CDR3 is CASSSAPIGGSGANVLTF. In DNA, the CDR3 is TGTGCCAGCAGCTCAGCCCCTATAGGGGGCTCTGGGGCCAACGTCCTGACTTTC.

The V gene is TRBV29-1, the J gene TRBJ1-2, with a weak D call TRBD1 (5 bases). Per the germline V gene, CDR1 is SQVTM and CDR2 is ANQGSEA. Trimming left V 6 bases short and J 0 bases short, with 14 bases between. CDR3 length: 14 residues. For the CDR3, the DNA is TGCAGCGTCCTGAGGGCAGGGACTAACTATGGCTACACCTTC. Protein: CSVLRAGTNYGYTF. The complete variable domain, with remaining parts taken from reference TRBV29-1 and TRBJ1-2, reads SAVISQKPSRDICQRGTSLTIQCQVDSQVTMMFWYRQQPGQSLTLIATANQGSEATYESGFVIDKFPISRPNLTFSTLTVSNMSPEDSSIYLCSVLRAGTNYGYTFGSGTRLTVV.

CDR3: CASSPRGLGNQPQHF. The CDR3 nucleotides read TGTGCCAGCTCACCACGGGGTCTAGGGAATCAGCCCCAGCATTTT. This chain joins TRBV18 and TRBJ1-5; D is unresolved. The ends were cut back, 1 base at V and 4 bases at J, with 11 bases in the middle. The CDR3 has 15 residues. Looked up from germline, CDR1 is KGHSH and CDR2 is LQKENI.

The chain is built from TRBV30 and TRBJ2-1; 7 bases agree with TRBD2. This CDR3 spans 16 amino acids. The trim removed 0 bases at V and 6 bases at J, leaving 11 bases unmatched. The V gene's germline CDR1 is GTSNPN and CDR2 SVGIG (reference sequence). The CDR3 DNA reads as TGTGCCTGGAGTGTACTTTGGCCCTCGGGGGGCAATGAGCAGTTCTTC. Protein product: CAWSVLWPSGGNEQFF.

This rearrangement joins TRBV6-1 to TRBJ1-5, with D possibly TRBD1 on 5 matching bases. The CDR3 extends over 14 amino acids. Germline V gene data show CDR1 as MNHNS and CDR2 as SASEGT. Deletions cut 2 bases from V and 6 bases from J, with 11 bases between. CDR3 amino acids: CASSEQGGGQPQHF. The CDR3 DNA sequence: TGTGCCAGCAGTGAACAGGGAGGAGGTCAGCCCCAGCATTTT.

The chain employs TRBV6-1 and TRBJ2-1, with 11 positions matching TRBD2. Trimming at V came to 2 bases and at J to 8 bases, leaving 11 bases not matched to a gene. Germline CDR1 and CDR2: MNHNS and SASEGT. The CDR3 runs 17 residues. The CDR3 protein is CASSEWRGLADGYEQFF. CDR3 nucleotide sequence: TGTGCCAGCAGTGAATGGAGGGGACTAGCGGATGGTTATGAGCAGTTCTTC.

The rearrangement uses TRBV5-1 and TRBJ2-2; D gene ambiguous. CDR1 is SGHRS, CDR2 YFSETQ, per germline. There are 19 residues in the CDR3. V lost 4 bases and J lost 6, with 28 bases in between. Written as DNA, the CDR3 is TGCGCCAGCAGCCTGGACCCCTTCCTCTTTCGATTACCGGCCGGGGAGCTGTTTTTT. Protein: CASSLDPFLFRLPAGELFF.

This clone has just one count. The rearrangement joins TRBV15 to TRBJ1-4; D uncertain. Looked up from germline, CDR1 is LNHNV and CDR2 is YYDKDF (reference sequence). This CDR3 is 20 amino acids long. Trimming took off 1 base at V and 5 bases at J, with 26 bases between the two ends. For the CDR3, the DNA is TGTGCCACCAGCAGAGGACCCATCCCAATAACCGGGCCGAGGAATGAAAAACTGTTTTTT. Protein sequence: CATSRGPIPITGPRNEKLFF.

On this clone itself: Other DNA sequences in this specimen translate into the identical CDR3. The chain couples TRBV27 to TRBJ1-1, with D hard to call. Germline V gives CDR1 MNHEY, CDR2 SMNVEV (reference sequence). V lost 2 bases, J lost 1 base, and 5 bases lay in between. This CDR3 is 13 amino acids long. The CDR3 loop is CASSLAGNTEAFF. The CDR3 bases are TGTGCCAGCAGTTTAGCGGGGAACACTGAAGCTTTCTTT.